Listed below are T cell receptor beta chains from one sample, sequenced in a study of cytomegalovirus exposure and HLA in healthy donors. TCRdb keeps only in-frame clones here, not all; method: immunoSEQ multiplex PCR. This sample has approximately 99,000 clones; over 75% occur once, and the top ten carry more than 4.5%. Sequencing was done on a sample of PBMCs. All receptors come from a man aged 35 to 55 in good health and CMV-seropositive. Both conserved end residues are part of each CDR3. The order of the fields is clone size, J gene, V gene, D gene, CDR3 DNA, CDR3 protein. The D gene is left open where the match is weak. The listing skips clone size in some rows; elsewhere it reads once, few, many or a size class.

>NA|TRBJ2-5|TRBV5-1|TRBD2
TGCGCCAGCAGCTTGTCCACTAGCGCCGGAGAGACCCAGTACTTC
CASSLSTSAGETQYF
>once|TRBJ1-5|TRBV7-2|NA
TGTGCCAGCAGCTACCGGACAGACTACAATCAGCCCCAGCATTTT
CASSYRTDYNQPQHF
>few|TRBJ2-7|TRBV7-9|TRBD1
TGTGCCAGCAGCTTCTACAGGGGCCACTCCTACGAGCAGTACTTC
CASSFYRGHSYEQYF
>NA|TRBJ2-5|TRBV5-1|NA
TGCGCCAGCAGCGGCACAGTGGACCAAGAGACCCAGTACTTC
CASSGTVDQETQYF
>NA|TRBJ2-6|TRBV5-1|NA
TGCGCCAGCAGCTTGGAGGTGGCAGCCAACTACCCTGGGGCCAACGGCCTGACTTTC
CASSLEVAANYPGANGLTF
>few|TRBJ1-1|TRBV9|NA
TGTGCCAGCAGCCCCCAGGGGCCCACTGAAGCTTTCTTT
CASSPQGPTEAFF
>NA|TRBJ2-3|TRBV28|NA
TGTGCCAGCAGTCCGGACAGCATCACAGATACGCAGTATTTT
CASSPDSITDTQYF
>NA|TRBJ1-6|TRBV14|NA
TGTGCCAGTTCGAGACAGATAGATAATTCACCCCTCCACTTT
CASSRQIDNSPLHF
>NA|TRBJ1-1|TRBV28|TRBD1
TGTGCCAGCAGCTATAGACAGGGGGCGATTTTAGGAACTGAAGCTTTCTTT
CASSYRQGAILGTEAFF
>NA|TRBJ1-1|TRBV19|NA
TGTGCCAGTAGTATTTACAGCGAGGGCACTGAAGCTTTCTTT
CASSIYSEGTEAFF
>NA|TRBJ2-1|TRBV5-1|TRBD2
TGCGCCAGCAGCTTGGCCGTTAGCGGGAGCATCAATGAGCAGTTCTTC
CASSLAVSGSINEQFF
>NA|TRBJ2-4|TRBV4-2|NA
TGTGCCAGCAGCCAAGTAGTCGCACTAGCCAAAAACAGTCAGTACTTC
CASSQVVALAKNSQYF
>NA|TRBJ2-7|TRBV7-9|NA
TGTGCCAGCAGCCTACCCGCTTCCTCCTACGAGCAGTACTTC
CASSLPASSYEQYF
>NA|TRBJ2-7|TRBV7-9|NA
TGTGCCAGCGGCTTCGGATCCGGACACCTATCTTACGAGCAGTACTTC
CASGFGSGHLSYEQYF
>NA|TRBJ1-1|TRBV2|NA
TGTGCCAGCAGTGAATCGGGCAGGGGCGCTGAAGCTTTCTTT
CASSESGRGAEAFF
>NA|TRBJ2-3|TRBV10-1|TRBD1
TGCGCCAGCAGTGTTGGGACAGGGTTCACAGATACGCAGTATTTT
CASSVGTGFTDTQYF
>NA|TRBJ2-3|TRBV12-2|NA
TGTGCAAGTCGCAAAGACTCCCTCCGCACAGATACGCAGTATTTT
CASRKDSLRTDTQYF
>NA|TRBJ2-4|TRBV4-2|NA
TGTGCCAGCAGCCAAGACAGTGCCAAAAACATTCAGTACTTC
CASSQDSAKNIQYF
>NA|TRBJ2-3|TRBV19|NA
TGTGCCAGTAGTAGAAGGGCCGCGGGGCCCACAGATACGCAGTATTTT
CASSRRAAGPTDTQYF
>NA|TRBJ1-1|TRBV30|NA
TGTGCCTGGAGAAAAGATGCGGAAGCTTTCTTT
CAWRKDAEAFF
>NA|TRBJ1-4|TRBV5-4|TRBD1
TGTGCCAGCAGCACCGGACAGGGGAGGAATGAAAAACTGTTTTTT
CASSTGQGRNEKLFF
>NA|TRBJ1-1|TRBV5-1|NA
TGCGCCAGCACCGAACAGGGTCGGCCTGAAGCTTTCTTT
CASTEQGRPEAFF